This T cell receptor (beta chain) appears in the sequencing data of a study of T-cell reconstitution after alpha-beta-depleted transplantation in children. Broader study findings: Newly generated T cells supplied most T-cell counts and diversity one year post-transplant. High day-60 TCRbeta diversity in some patients came from surviving recipient T cells and thymic progenitors. Reportedly, alpha-beta T cells present about two months post-transplant originated from several hundred expanded clones of graft origin.

A TCRbeta library incorporating unique molecular identifiers was prepared. TCRdb reanalysed the PCR reads using MiXCR and keeps one entry per CDR3 protein. The sample has 130,000 or so distinct CDR3 sequences, roughly 10% seen once; the top ten hold approximately 25%. The CDR3 spans 16 residues. Germline lookup yields CDR1 SGHNT and CDR2 YYREEE (reference sequence). V trimming: 4 bases; J trimming: 4 bases; junction bases outside the gene matches: 6. The sample holds many counts of this clonotype. Its antigen is unknown. The rearrangement uses TRBV5-4 and TRBJ2-3; 13 bases match TRBD2. Sequencing used PBMCs, mostly from graft donor cells, obtained 180 days after TCRalphabeta/CD19-depleted stem cell transplant. This clonotype was sampled from a girl under three years old who had a stem cell transplant for combined immunodeficiency, so the T cells may come from the graft donor. The CDR3 reads CASSRTSGRRADTQYF. DNA for the CDR3: TGTGCCAGCAGCCGGACTAGCGGGAGACGGGCAGATACGCAGTATTTT.